The 29 T cell receptor beta chains listed next were all sequenced from one sample in a study of STAT5B mutations in CD4+ large granular lymphocyte leukemia. Using immunoSEQ multiplex PCR, the repertoire was profiled, and TCRdb retains in-frame clones only, with some absent. The table shows over 30,000 clones, with around 76% occurring only once. Material: CD4+ T cells from blood buffy coats. Receptors originate from a human donor in good health.

V and J are TRBV5-1 and TRBJ2-7; D is unresolved. Germline-derived CDR1 and CDR2 are SGHRS and YFSETQ. This CDR3 spans 12 amino acids. V gave up 2 bases and J gave up 5 bases, with 8 bases separating them. The CDR3 DNA follows: TGCGCCAGCAGCTTTAGTACGAACGAGCAGTACTTC. Its protein product is CASSFSTNEQYF.

The V call is TRBV27, the J call TRBJ2-1; no reliable D call. Trimming took off 5 bases at V and 2 bases at J, with 13 bases between the two ends. The CDR3 length is 15 residues. Germline V gene lookup returns CDR1 MNHEY and CDR2 SMNVEV (reference sequence). The CDR3 is CASSPSLGPYNEQFF. In nucleotides, the CDR3 is TGTGCCAGCAGTCCCAGCCTCGGCCCCTACAATGAGCAGTTCTTC.

This clone has just a few counts. The V call is TRBV18, the J call TRBJ1-1, with D unclear. Germline CDR1 reads KGHSH; CDR2 reads LQKENI. The CDR3 loop spans 15 amino acids. Trimming pared 4 bases from V and 3 bases from J, leaving 15 bases between. CDR3 residues: CASSRDGMAYTEAFF. CDR3 sequence (DNA): TGTGCCAGCTCACGCGATGGGATGGCGTACACTGAAGCTTTCTTT. Variable domain in full (rest from reference TRBV18 and TRBJ1-1): NAGVMQNPRHLVRRRGQEARLRCSPMKGHSHVYWYRQLPEEGLKFMVYLQKENIIDESGMPKERFSAEFPKEGPSILRIQQVVRGDSAAYFCASSRDGMAYTEAFFGQGTRLTVV.

The chain joins TRBV11-1 to TRBJ1-6, with TRBD1 as a possible D gene (5 bases). Trimming left V 5 bases short and J 6 bases short, with 14 bases between. Germline V gene sequence: CDR1 SGHAT, CDR2 FQDESV (reference sequence). The length of the CDR3 is 15 residues. The CDR3 DNA reads as TGTGCCAGCAGCAATACGGGACGGAGTAATTCACCCCTCCACTTT. It translates to CASSNTGRSNSPLHF. The full variable domain, with the rest looked up from reference TRBV11-1 and TRBJ1-6, is EAEVAQSPRYKITEKSQAVAFWCDPISGHATLYWYRQILGQGPELLVQFQDESVVDDSQLPKDRFSAERLKGVDSTLKIQPAELGDSAMYLCASSNTGRSNSPLHFGNGTRLTVT.

The CDR3 DNA sequence: TGTGCCAGCAGCTTGGGACGGGCCGGAGATACGCAGTATTTT. Translation gives CASSLGRAGDTQYF. This sequence joins TRBV5-6 and TRBJ2-3; no firm D call. V was trimmed by 0 bases and J by 5 bases, leaving 10 bases between them. Germline CDR1 SGHDT, CDR2 YYEEEE. CDR3 size: 14 residues.

This rearrangement joins TRBV7-2 to TRBJ1-2, with D tentatively TRBD1 (6 bases). The CDR3 loop spans 16 amino acids. The V gene lost 3 bases and the J gene lost 3 bases, with 17 bases spanning the gap. CDR1 and CDR2 from the germline V gene are SGHTA and FQGNSA. DNA for the CDR3: TGTGCCAGCAGCTTGGACCCCGGGGGCGTGGACTATGGCTACACCTTC. Amino acids: CASSLDPGGVDYGYTF.

The chain uses TRBV7-2 and TRBJ1-3; 7 nucleotides align to TRBD1. The V and J ends lost 2 bases and 2 bases, in that order; junction bases with no gene match: 3. Germline loops: CDR1 SGHTA, CDR2 FQGNSA. This CDR3 is built from 15 residues. CDR3 residues: CASSLFGQAGNTIYF. The CDR3 nucleotides read TGTGCCAGCAGCTTATTCGGACAGGCTGGAAACACCATATATTTT.

CDR3 sequence: CASSFSGGQETQYF. CDR3 coding DNA: TGTGCCAGCAGCTTTAGCGGGGGCCAAGAGACCCAGTACTTC. The chain employs TRBV7-2 and TRBJ2-5; 9 nucleotides agree with TRBD2. V gave up 3 bases and J gave up 1 base; unmatched junction bases: 0. Germline V gene lookup returns CDR1 SGHTA and CDR2 FQGNSA. CDR3 size: 14 residues.

The chain joins TRBV10-3 to TRBJ2-3; weak D call: TRBD1 (6 bases). Trimming removed 10 bases at V and 2 bases at J, with 13 bases between. Germline lookup yields CDR1 ENHRY and CDR2 SYGVKD. CDR3 length: 13 residues. Here the CDR3 reads CATGDTSTDTQYF. As DNA, the CDR3 is TGTGCCACCGGGGACACCTCCACAGATACGCAGTATTTT.

J is TRBJ2-7 and V is TRBV21-1; the D call in the table, TRBD2, was not verified against the DNA. TRBV21-1 is a listed pseudogene. The CDR3 covers 14 residues. CDR3 nucleotides: TGTGCCATAGGACTGGGCGGTAGTGACTACGAGCAGTACTTC. Its protein product is CAIGLGGSDYEQYF.

The genes are TRBV23-1 and TRBJ2-3; D is uncertain. TRBV23-1 is filed as an ORF, its function uncertain. The CDR3 extends over 14 amino acids. Between the trimmed V and J ends, which lost 11 bases and 2 bases, there was a span of 17 bases. Here the CDR3 reads CAVPKGCHTDTQYF. CDR3 sequence (DNA): TGCGCCGTCCCAAAAGGATGTCACACAGATACGCAGTATTTT.

In nucleotides, the CDR3 is TGCGCCAGCAGCTTGGGGACTACCCTTTACACAGATACGCAGTATTTT. As protein: CASSLGTTLYTDTQYF. The chain joins TRBV5-1 to TRBJ2-3, with D tentatively TRBD2 (6 bases). Germline values: CDR1 SGHRS, CDR2 YFSETQ. The CDR3 extends over 16 amino acids. The V gene lost 0 bases and the J gene lost 2 bases, with 13 bases spanning the gap.

This chain links TRBV27 with TRBJ2-7; D is possibly TRBD1 or TRBD2 (5 bases each). Deletions cut 8 bases from V and 0 bases from J, with 5 bases between. Germline V gives CDR1 MNHEY, CDR2 SMNVEV (reference sequence). The CDR3 length is 11 residues. In DNA, the CDR3 is TGTGCCAGCGGGACCTCCTACGAGCAGTACTTC. It is translated as CASGTSYEQYF.

The chain has TRBV7-9 and TRBJ1-1; tentative D call: TRBD1 (6 bases). Germline V gene data show CDR1 as SEHNR and CDR2 as FQNEAQ (reference sequence). The CDR3 is made up of 13 amino acids. Trimming took 6 bases from V and 1 from J, leaving 9 bases between them. The CDR3, as DNA: TGTGCCAGCAGATCGGGACAGAACACTGAAGCTTTCTTT. Translation gives CASRSGQNTEAFF.

This chain uses TRBV5-1 with TRBJ2-5; 8 bases are shared with TRBD2. After removal of 0 bases from V and 5 bases from J, the junction contained 3 bases not matched to a gene. The CDR3 is 14 amino acids. Germline assignment: CDR1 SGHRS and CDR2 YFSETQ. CDR3 in DNA: TGCGCCAGCAGCTTGGATAGCGGGGTTGAGACCCAGTACTTC. As protein: CASSLDSGVETQYF.

This clone was seen a few times. V and J are TRBV10-3 and TRBJ2-7; 12 nucleotides match TRBD2. V shed 6 bases and J 0 bases; nucleotides not matched to a gene: 3. There are 15 residues in the CDR3. The germline CDR1 and CDR2 sequences are ENHRY and SYGVKD. The CDR3 sequence is CAIRTSGGLSYEQYF. The CDR3 coding sequence is TGTGCCATCAGAACTAGCGGGGGGCTCTCCTACGAGCAGTACTTC.

The genes are TRBV5-3 and TRBJ1-2; perhaps TRBD1 as D (6 bases). TRBV5-3 is recorded as an ORF, its role being uncertain. The CDR3 is 14 residues long. Trimming removed 2 bases at V and 1 base at J, with 9 bases between. DNA of the CDR3: TGTGCCAGAAGCTTTACAGGGATTAACTATGGCTACACCTTC. It translates to CARSFTGINYGYTF.

This chain connects TRBV9 to TRBJ2-1, with TRBD2 matching over 7 bases. V was clipped by 6 bases and J by 4 bases; unmatched bases: 10. CDR3 length: 15 amino acids. Germline-derived CDR1 and CDR2 are SGDLS and YYNGEE. The CDR3 DNA reads as TGTGCCAGCACGTCAGCGGGACTCTCTTACAATGAGCAGTTCTTC. Protein product: CASTSAGLSYNEQFF.

This clone was detected only once. The V and J genes are TRBV7-2 and TRBJ1-5; perhaps TRBD1 as D (6 bases). This CDR3 spans 16 amino acids. Trimming shortened V by 1 base and J by 9 bases, and 19 bases separated the two germline ends. Germline V CDR1 and CDR2: SGHTA, FQGNSA. The CDR3 region is CASSLGRGQGSSPQHF. CDR3 DNA sequence: TGTGCCAGCAGCTTAGGGCGGGGGCAGGGATCATCGCCCCAGCATTTT.

The CDR3 bases are TGTGCCAGCAGCTTAGAGGGGGGGAGGGGTGAAGAGACCCAGTACTTC. This encodes CASSLEGGRGEETQYF. The chain recombines TRBV11-2 with TRBJ2-5; TRBD2 matches at 7 bases. Germline-derived CDR1 and CDR2 are SGHAT and FQNNGV. The CDR3 contains 16 residues. Trimming removed 0 bases from V and 3 bases from J; junction bases left unmatched: 7.

CDR3: CASTPGKASQLGEQYF. DNA of the CDR3: TGTGCCAGCACCCCGGGAAAGGCCAGTCAGCTGGGAGAGCAGTACTTC. The chain employs TRBV6-6 and TRBJ2-7; a weak D match, TRBD2 (5 bases). This CDR3 is built from 16 residues. Per germline, CDR1 MNHNY and CDR2 SVGAGI (reference sequence). Trimming removed 7 bases at V and 7 bases at J, with 26 bases between.

V usage is TRBV5-6 and J usage is TRBJ2-5, with D perhaps matching TRBD1 (5 bases). Trimming took 5 bases from V and 5 from J, leaving 16 bases between them. Germline V CDR1 and CDR2: SGHDT, YYEEEE. There are 14 residues in the CDR3. The CDR3 here is CASSEWGVWETQYF. CDR3 sequence (DNA): TGTGCCAGCAGTGAGTGGGGCGTCTGGGAGACCCAGTACTTC.

The chain has TRBV4-1 and TRBJ2-5; weak D call: TRBD2 (5 bases). Germline assignment: CDR1 MGHRA and CDR2 YSYEKL. V lost 4 bases and J lost 2, with 17 bases in between. The CDR3 is made up of 16 amino acids. CDR3 bases: TGCGCCAGCAGCCTCCAAGCGGAAAAAGGTCAAGAGACCCAGTACTTC. Translated: CASSLQAEKGQETQYF.

The chain couples TRBV5-5 to TRBJ1-2; no clear D gene. Trimming took off 0 bases at V and 0 bases at J, with 9 bases between the two ends. Per the germline V gene, CDR1 is SGHKS and CDR2 is YYEKEE (reference sequence). This CDR3 is 15 amino acids long. The CDR3 DNA follows: TGTGCCAGCAGCTTGGCCGGCGGCTCTAACTATGGCTACACCTTC. It translates to CASSLAGGSNYGYTF.

The chain carries TRBV11-1 and TRBJ2-7, with D hard to call. Germline V gene lookup returns CDR1 SGHAT and CDR2 FQDESV (reference sequence). There are 13 residues in the CDR3. V lost 1 base, J lost 3 bases, and 7 bases lay in between. This CDR3 reads CASSLVPGYEQYF. The CDR3 DNA sequence: TGTGCCAGCAGCTTAGTACCGGGCTACGAGCAGTACTTC.

This clone was picked up one time. The V call is TRBV5-1, the J call TRBJ2-1, with D perhaps matching TRBD2 (6 bases). CDR3 size: 16 residues. The V end lost 4 bases, the J end lost 4 bases, and 18 bases lay between the germline ends. Germline CDR1 reads SGHRS; CDR2 reads YFSETQ. The CDR3: CASSPDLSGGYNEQFF. The CDR3 region has the DNA TGCGCCAGCAGCCCGGACTTGAGTGGGGGGTACAATGAGCAGTTCTTC. The full variable domain, with the rest looked up from reference TRBV5-1 and TRBJ2-1, is KAGVTQTPRYLIKTRGQQVTLSCSPISGHRSVSWYQQTPGQGLQFLFEYFSETQRNKGNFPGRFSGRQFSNSRSEMNVSTLELGDSALYLCASSPDLSGGYNEQFFGPGTRLTVL.

The CDR3 nucleotides read TGTGCCAGCAGCTTCGGGAGGGCGGGCAATCAGCCCCAGCATTTT. This codes for CASSFGRAGNQPQHF. The V gene is TRBV5-8, the J gene TRBJ1-5; D is undetermined. This CDR3 contains 15 residues. The V gene lost 2 bases and the J gene lost 2 bases, with 11 bases spanning the gap. Germline CDR1 and CDR2: SGHTS and YDEGEE. Combining the CDR3 with reference TRBV5-8 and TRBJ1-5 gives the whole variable domain EAGVTQSPTHLIKTRGQQATLRCSPISGHTSVYWYQQALGLGLQFLLWYDEGEERNRGNFPPRFSGRQFPNYSSELNVNALELEDSALYLCASSFGRAGNQPQHFGDGTRLSIL.

The chain recombines TRBV19 with TRBJ2-2, with TRBD1 as a possible D gene (6 bases). V shed 7 bases and J shed 5 bases, with 11 bases lying between them. Germline assignment: CDR1 LNHDA and CDR2 SQIVND (reference sequence). The CDR3 sequence is 13 residues long. Here the CDR3 DNA reads TGTGCCAGTACCTACAGGGAAACCGGGGAGCTGTTTTTT. This translates into CASTYRETGELFF.

The V gene is TRBV5-1, the J gene TRBJ2-5; a weak D match, TRBD2 (5 bases). V lost 3 bases, J lost 2 bases, and 8 bases lay in between. Germline V CDR1 and CDR2: SGHRS, YFSETQ. The CDR3 totals 13 residues. CDR3 loop: CASSYPGQETQYF. CDR3 bases: TGCGCCAGCAGCTATCCGGGGCAAGAGACCCAGTACTTC.